The 11 T cell receptor beta chains in this list originate from one sample, sequenced in a study of blood T cell repertoires in COVID-19. Generated by immunoSEQ multiplex PCR, the TCRdb table keeps only in-frame clones and is missing some. Found here are more than 300,000 clones, more than 85% of them singletons; the top ten hold about 18%. The sequenced material came from PBMCs or T cells enriched from blood (not recorded which). The receptor set was obtained from a woman aged 25 to 45 who had recovered from COVID-19.

V gene TRBV4-3 combines with J gene TRBJ1-5; 7 nucleotides line up with TRBD1. The CDR3 consists of 20 residues. V shed 0 bases and J 3 bases; nucleotides not matched to a gene: 17. Germline assignment: CDR1 LGHNA and CDR2 YSLEER. This CDR3 is CASSQDWQGDPRGANQPQHF. The CDR3 DNA reads TGCGCCAGCAGCCAAGATTGGCAGGGGGACCCTCGGGGCGCCAATCAGCCCCAGCATTTT.

The CDR3 region is CASSESQTTGELFF. The CDR3 nucleotides read TGTGCCAGCAGTGAATCACAGACCACCGGGGAGCTGTTTTTT. The chain recombines TRBV25-1 with TRBJ2-2, with no clear D. The CDR3 covers 14 residues. From germline, CDR1 is MGHDK and CDR2 SYGVNS. V lost 1 base and J lost 4, with 7 bases in between.

In its sample, this clone was seen a few times. The genes are TRBV24-1 and TRBJ2-1, with TRBD1 identical over 9 bases. V shed 2 bases and J 7 bases; nucleotides not matched to a gene: 5. This CDR3 comprises 15 residues. Germline assignment: CDR1 KGHDR and CDR2 SFDVKD. CDR3 bases: TGTGCCACCAGTGATTGGACAGGGGAGGCGAATGAGCAGTTCTTC. Encoded protein: CATSDWTGEANEQFF.

This rearrangement joins TRBV7-3 to TRBJ2-6; weak D call: TRBD1 (5 bases). This CDR3 comprises 16 residues. V lost 4 bases, J lost 1 base, and 11 bases lay in between. Germline V gene data show CDR1 as SGHTA and CDR2 as FQGTGA. Here the CDR3 DNA reads TGTGCCAGCAGCTCAACCTCAGGGTCTGGGGCCAACGTCCTGACTTTC. Amino acids: CASSSTSGSGANVLTF.

The chain recombines TRBV5-1 with TRBJ1-1; D not resolved. The CDR3 contains 14 residues. Trimming left V 4 bases short and J 1 base short, with 11 bases between. Per the germline V gene, CDR1 is SGHRS and CDR2 is YFSETQ. CDR3 sequence (DNA): TGCGCCAGCAGCCTGACCACAGCGAACACTGAAGCTTTCTTT. Translating it yields CASSLTTANTEAFF.

This chain links TRBV7-9 with TRBJ1-1; D might be TRBD1 (6 bases). The length of the CDR3 is 12 residues. V dropped 10 bases and J dropped 0 bases, with 9 bases sitting between them. Per the germline V gene, CDR1 is SEHNR and CDR2 is FQNEAQ (reference sequence). CDR3 sequence: CANRALNTEAFF. The CDR3 DNA sequence: TGTGCCAACAGGGCCCTGAACACTGAAGCTTTCTTT.

The CDR3 DNA follows: TGCGCCAGCAGCCCCAGGGACAGGGGCCCGGAAAAACTGTTTTTT. It encodes CASSPRDRGPEKLFF. The V call is TRBV4-1, the J call TRBJ1-4; TRBD1 aligns across 10 bases. Germline CDR1 reads MGHRA; CDR2 reads YSYEKL. This CDR3 has 15 residues. The trim removed 4 bases at V and 8 bases at J, leaving 7 bases unmatched.

The chain links TRBV18 to TRBJ2-2; 9 nucleotides match TRBD1. Germline CDR1 and CDR2: KGHSH and LQKENI. The CDR3 has 15 amino acids. V was clipped by 5 bases and J by 3 bases; unmatched bases: 4. This CDR3 reads CASSSRQGDTGELFF. For the CDR3, the DNA is TGTGCCAGCTCATCAAGACAGGGGGACACCGGGGAGCTGTTTTTT. Drawing the rest from reference TRBV18 and TRBJ2-2, the complete variable domain is NAGVMQNPRHLVRRRGQEARLRCSPMKGHSHVYWYRQLPEEGLKFMVYLQKENIIDESGMPKERFSAEFPKEGPSILRIQQVVRGDSAAYFCASSSRQGDTGELFFGEGSRLTVL.

V is TRBV6-5 and J is TRBJ1-4; 10 nucleotides line up with TRBD1. The V segment lost 2 bases and the J segment 8 bases; nucleotides outside the gene matches: 5. CDR1 is MNHEY, CDR2 SVGAGI, per germline. This CDR3 region has 15 residues. The CDR3 loop reads CASSYGTGDMEKLFF. The CDR3 bases are TGTGCCAGCAGTTACGGGACAGGGGATATGGAAAAACTGTTTTTT.

The chain joins TRBV4-3 to TRBJ2-1, with TRBD2 identical over 11 bases. After removal of 0 bases from V and 8 bases from J, the junction contained 6 bases not matched to a gene. In germline, CDR1 is LGHNA, CDR2 YSLEER. The CDR3 is 16 residues long. Here the CDR3 DNA reads TGCGCCAGCAGCCAAGAGCGGCTAGCGGGAGGTGATGAGCAGTTCTTC. This gives the protein CASSQERLAGGDEQFF.

V usage is TRBV19 and J usage is TRBJ2-6; TRBD1 matches at 8 bases. In germline, CDR1 is LNHDA, CDR2 SQIVND (reference sequence). V shed 6 bases and J 4 bases; nucleotides not matched to a gene: 14. The CDR3 runs 18 residues. The CDR3 DNA reads TGTGCCAGTAGGAGCGGGCAGGGGGCCCCAGAGGGGGCCAACGTCCTGACTTTC. This translates into CASRSGQGAPEGANVLTF.